The 17 T cell receptor beta chains listed next were all sequenced from one sample in a study of CXCR3-negative and CXCR3-positive naive CD8 T cells. Study-wide results and limits: Naive cells with CXCR3 showed TRB CDR3s that were more hydrophobic than those in CXCR3-negative naive cells.

The TRB libraries of cDNA were built by UMI-labeled 5' RACE. TCRdb processed the 5' RACE reads again and assigns one entry to each CDR3 protein, with no DNA. The sample table includes some 99,000 distinct CDR3 sequences. These receptors are not linked to any known antigen. Sequenced sample: naive CXCR3+ CD8+ T cells from blood. Subset meaning: CD45RO-CCR7+CD27+CD95- naive CD8+ T cells expressing CXCR3 (TNR3+). Receptor source: a human donor in good health. Some clones in this sample may be carry-over from other donors' samples.

The rearrangement joins TRBV28 to TRBJ2-3; no DNA is available, so the TRBD1 call from TCRdb remains unchecked. Germline CDR1 is MDHEN and CDR2 is SYDVKM. The CDR3 sequence is 15 residues long. The CDR3 sequence is CASSPRTASTDTQYF.

The chain combines TRBV12-3 or TRBV12-4 with TRBJ2-2; the TCRdb D gene call, TRBD2, has no DNA to confirm it. CDR3 length equals 16 residues. The CDR3 is CASSSERGSNTGELFF.

The chain is built from TRBV4-3 and TRBJ2-6; TCRdb's D gene call, TRBD2, goes unchecked for lack of DNA. Germline V gene data show CDR1 as LGHNA and CDR2 as YSLEER. The length of the CDR3 is 17 residues. The CDR3 sequence is CASSQGTSESGANVLTF.

The rearrangement links TRBV20-1 to TRBJ1-4; the TCRdb D gene call, TRBD1, has no DNA to confirm it. The germline V gene encodes CDR1 DFQATT and CDR2 SNEGSKA (reference sequence). The CDR3 has 12 residues. The CDR3: CSASRGLEKLFF.

V gene TRBV6-4 combines with J gene TRBJ2-2; the D call of TRBD1 rests on TCRdb alone, since no DNA is present to check it. The CDR3 is 14 amino acids. Germline assignment: CDR1 MRHNA and CDR2 SNTAGT. CDR3: CASSDSTGAGELFF.

The rearrangement joins TRBV6-2 or TRBV6-3 to TRBJ2-5; TCRdb returns TRBD2, unconfirmable since there is no DNA. CDR3 length: 16 residues. Per the germline V gene, CDR1 is MNHEY and CDR2 is SVGEGT. CDR3 residues: CASSYSLAGNQETQYF.

The CDR3 protein is CASSQEGTSDNEQFF. The V gene is TRBV3-1, the J gene TRBJ2-1; TCRdb's D call, TRBD2, is unchecked because there is no DNA. Looked up from germline, CDR1 is LGHDT and CDR2 is YNNKEL (reference sequence). CDR3 length equals 15 residues.

The V gene is TRBV29-1, the J gene TRBJ2-1. The length of the CDR3 is 14 residues. Germline CDR1 and CDR2: SQVTM and ANQGSEA. The CDR3 reads CSVADRGSYNEQFF.

This rearrangement joins TRBV9 to TRBJ2-7; as DNA is missing, the TRBD2 call by TCRdb cannot be tested. Germline V lookup: CDR1 SGDLS, CDR2 YYNGEE. This CDR3 is 14 amino acids long. This CDR3 reads CASSPGTSVGARYF.

V gene TRBV28 combines with J gene TRBJ2-1; the TRBD1 assignment by TCRdb is unverifiable without DNA. Germline V lookup: CDR1 MDHEN, CDR2 SYDVKM. The CDR3 is 13 residues long. The CDR3 sequence is CASSPVGGVEQFF.

The chain links TRBV11-1 to TRBJ2-3; TCRdb reports TRBD2, a call that lacks DNA to check it against. Germline loops: CDR1 SGHAT, CDR2 FQDESV (reference sequence). This CDR3 is 16 amino acids long. The CDR3 here is CASSFARRASTDTQYF.

This rearrangement joins TRBV20-1 to TRBJ2-7; TCRdb selects TRBD1, and the lack of DNA leaves this call unchecked. CDR1 is DFQATT and CDR2 is SNEGSKA in the germline V gene (reference sequence). This CDR3 has 12 residues. CDR3 protein: CSAREREVEQYF.

J is TRBJ2-7 and V is TRBV7-8; there is no DNA to check the TCRdb D call of TRBD1. The CDR3 extends over 17 amino acids. The germline CDR1 and CDR2 sequences are SGHVS and FQNEAQ. The CDR3 region is CASSLAGGDRWLYEQYF.

The chain recombines TRBV5-5 with TRBJ2-7; TCRdb's D call, TRBD1, is unchecked because there is no DNA. This CDR3 has 13 residues. From germline, CDR1 is SGHKS and CDR2 YYEKEE (reference sequence). The CDR3 is CASTGQGSFEQYF.

The chain links TRBV12-3 or TRBV12-4 to TRBJ2-1; TCRdb designates TRBD1, a call that cannot be tested without DNA. The length of the CDR3 is 15 residues. The CDR3 reads CASTLYLAPYNEQFF.

The rearrangement links TRBV29-1 to TRBJ1-2; TCRdb's D call, TRBD1, is unchecked because there is no DNA. Germline V CDR1 and CDR2: SQVTM, ANQGSEA. The CDR3 is made up of 13 amino acids. CDR3 residues: CSVEVGQSYGYTF.

J is TRBJ1-4 and V is TRBV12-3 or TRBV12-4; the TCRdb D gene call, TRBD1, has no DNA to confirm it. This CDR3 spans 14 amino acids. The CDR3 loop is CASSDRGANEKLFF.